This T cell receptor (beta chain) was found in a study of long-term antiretroviral therapy in people with HIV. The CDR3 totals 16 residues. With V trimmed by 0 bases and J by 7 bases, 5 bases remained unmatched. CDR1 is SGHNT, CDR2 YYREEE, per germline (reference sequence). Survey-level immunoSEQ v3.0 assays were run. Target depth was roughly 35,000-55,000 T-cell genomes per sample. TCRdb's table, derived via immunoSEQ multiplex PCR, lists solely in-frame clones and lacks some. The table includes tens of thousands of clones, about 96% detected once. Study results and caveats: All time points showed a repertoire dominated by clones expanded before ART.

With respect to this clone: Its antigen remains unidentified.

Source: unsorted PBMCs, taken roughly 6.3 years after starting antiretroviral therapy. V and J are TRBV5-4 and TRBJ1-6; 9 bases match TRBD1. This receptor was obtained from a man aged 30-40 years with HIV. This CDR3 is CASSLGTGDRNSPLHF. The CDR3 DNA sequence: TGTGCCAGCAGCTTGGGGACAGGGGACAGAAATTCACCCCTCCACTTT. Filled out from reference TRBV5-4 and TRBJ1-6, the complete variable domain reads ETGVTQSPTHLIKTRGQQVTLRCSSQSGHNTVSWYQQALGQGPQFIFQYYREEENGRGNFPPRFSGLQFPNYSSELNVNALELDDSALYLCASSLGTGDRNSPLHFGNGTRLTVT.